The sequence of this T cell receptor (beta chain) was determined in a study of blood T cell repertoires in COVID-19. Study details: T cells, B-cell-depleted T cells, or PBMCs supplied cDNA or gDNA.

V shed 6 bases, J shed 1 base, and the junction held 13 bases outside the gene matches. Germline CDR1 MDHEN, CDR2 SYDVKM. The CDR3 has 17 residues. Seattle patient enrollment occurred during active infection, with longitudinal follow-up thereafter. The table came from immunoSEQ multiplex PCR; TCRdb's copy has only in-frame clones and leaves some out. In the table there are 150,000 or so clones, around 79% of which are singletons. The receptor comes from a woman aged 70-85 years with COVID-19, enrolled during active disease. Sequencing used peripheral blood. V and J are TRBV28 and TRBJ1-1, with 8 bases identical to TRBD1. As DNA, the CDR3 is TGTGCCAGCAGATACACCCCGGGACAGGTTAGGAACACTGAAGCTTTCTTT. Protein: CASRYTPGQVRNTEAFF.